One and the same sample provided the 22 T cell receptor beta chains below, sequenced in a study of control samples from healthy donors and cancer patients. Only in-frame clones appear in the TCRdb table, and some are missing; sequencing was by immunoSEQ multiplex PCR. The table lists about 69,000 clones, 75% to 90% of them singletons, with 2.9% in the top ten. Input material: PBMCs. These receptor sequences come from a woman aged 50 to 60 with lung cancer.

V and J are TRBV5-6 and TRBJ2-3; D could derive from TRBD1 or TRBD2 (5 bases each). The germline V and J ends were trimmed by 3 bases and 1 base, with 21 bases remaining between them. The length of the CDR3 is 18 residues. Germline CDR1 SGHDT, CDR2 YYEEEE. The CDR3 here is CASSWFRDVKKGTDTQYF. CDR3 DNA: TGTGCCAGCAGCTGGTTCCGGGACGTCAAAAAGGGCACAGATACGCAGTATTTT.

The chain joins TRBV12-3 or TRBV12-4 to TRBJ2-2; tentatively, D is TRBD1 (6 bases). V lost 5 bases, J lost 7 bases, and 8 bases lay in between. The CDR3 is made up of 12 amino acids. The CDR3 DNA reads as TGTGCCAGCAGTCTAGGGGGCGGGGAGCTGTTTTTT. It is translated as CASSLGGGELFF.

The genes are TRBV6-5 and TRBJ1-1, with a weak D call TRBD1 (6 bases). Germline V gene data show CDR1 as MNHEY and CDR2 as SVGAGI. The CDR3 consists of 15 residues. V was pared by 5 bases and J by 1 base, with 14 bases between. In DNA, the CDR3 is TGTGCCAGCAGTCCCCACGGGGGCGCGAACACTGAAGCTTTCTTT. This encodes CASSPHGGANTEAFF.

The CDR3 loop reads CASSQDGARDTEAFF. CDR3 sequence (DNA): TGTGCCAGCAGCCAAGACGGGGCAAGGGACACTGAAGCTTTCTTT. The chain combines TRBV3-1 (or the pseudogene TRBV3-2) with TRBJ1-1; a possible D gene is TRBD1 (5 bases). The length of the CDR3 is 15 residues. V lost 0 bases, J lost 3 bases, and 11 bases lay in between. Germline CDR1 reads LGHDT; CDR2 reads YNNKEL (reference sequence).

The CDR3 DNA reads as TGTGCCAGCAGTTTAACTGCGGCCTATGGCTACACCTTC. Its protein is CASSLTAAYGYTF. The V and J genes are TRBV27 and TRBJ1-2; D remains ambiguous. The V and J ends lost 2 bases and 4 bases respectively, with 8 bases between them. This CDR3 has 13 amino acids. Germline values: CDR1 MNHEY, CDR2 SMNVEV (reference sequence).

This clone was counted once. The chain employs TRBV18 and TRBJ1-1, with D maybe TRBD1 (6 bases). From germline, CDR1 is KGHSH and CDR2 LQKENI. V lost 3 bases and J lost 5, with 16 bases in between. The CDR3 consists of 15 residues. The CDR3 is CASSPGRGRETEAFF. DNA of the CDR3: TGTGCCAGCTCACCTGGACGGGGGCGGGAGACTGAAGCTTTCTTT.

This clone was seen only once. The V gene is TRBV19, the J gene TRBJ2-7, with 8 bases lining up with TRBD1. Germline CDR1 and CDR2: LNHDA and SQIVND (reference sequence). Unmatched junction bases numbered 4, after V lost 1 base and J lost 2 bases. The CDR3 has 15 amino acids. The CDR3 spells CASSIGDRGPYEQYF. The CDR3 DNA is TGTGCCAGTAGTATAGGTGACAGGGGACCCTACGAGCAGTACTTC.

The gene calls are TRBV30 and TRBJ1-1, with TRBD1 as a possible D gene (5 bases). CDR1 and CDR2 from the germline V gene are GTSNPN and SVGIG (reference sequence). The V end was cut by 3 bases, the J end by 1 base, with 9 bases between. CDR3 length: 13 amino acids. CDR3 loop: CAWSDGTNTEAFF. CDR3 coding DNA: TGTGCCTGGAGCGACGGGACGAACACTGAAGCTTTCTTT. The full variable domain, rest sourced from reference TRBV30 and TRBJ1-1, is SQTIHQWPATLVQPVGSPLSLECTVEGTSNPNLYWYRQAAGRGLQLLFYSVGIGQISSEVPQNLSASRPQDRQFILSSKKLLLSDSGFYLCAWSDGTNTEAFFGQGTRLTVV.

CDR3 sequence reads: CASSLTASGNTIYF. In nucleotides, the CDR3 is TGTGCCAGCAGCCTGACAGCCTCTGGAAACACCATATATTTT. The rearrangement uses TRBV7-3 and TRBJ1-3, with a possible D match to TRBD1 (5 bases). Per the germline V gene, CDR1 is SGHTA and CDR2 is FQGTGA. Trimming removed 5 bases from V and 0 bases from J, with 8 bases in between. The CDR3 is 14 residues long.

This clone is labeled as medium-sized. J is TRBJ1-2 and V is TRBV19; D ambiguous. This CDR3 comprises 13 residues. The V end lost 5 bases, the J end lost 5 bases, and 12 bases lay between the germline ends. Germline V lookup: CDR1 LNHDA, CDR2 SQIVND (reference sequence). CDR3 sequence reads: CASSPGDEYGYTF. CDR3 in DNA: TGTGCCAGTAGTCCCGGGGATGAGTATGGCTACACCTTC. Supplemented by reference TRBV19 and TRBJ1-2, the full variable domain reads DGGITQSPKYLFRKEGQNVTLSCEQNLNHDAMYWYRQDPGQGLRLIYYSQIVNDFQKGDIAEGYSVSREKKESFPLTVTSAQKNPTAFYLCASSPGDEYGYTFGSGTRLTVV.

This clone came up a few times. CDR3 residues: CATSFQGQGDSPLHF. CDR3 nucleotides: TGTGCCACCAGCTTCCAAGGACAGGGAGATTCACCCCTCCACTTT. The chain links TRBV15 to TRBJ1-6; 8 nucleotides align to TRBD1. CDR3 length: 15 amino acids. Unmatched junction bases numbered 8, after V lost 5 bases and J lost 8 bases. Germline V gene sequence: CDR1 LNHNV, CDR2 YYDKDF (reference sequence).

This chain joins TRBV4-1 and TRBJ2-7, with no clear D. This CDR3 contains 15 residues. V was cut by 4 bases and J by 3 bases, with 16 bases left in between. The germline CDR1 and CDR2 sequences are MGHRA and YSYEKL. For the CDR3, the DNA is TGCGCCAGCAGCCTCGTCCGGGCCACAATCTACGAGCAGTACTTC. Translation: CASSLVRATIYEQYF.

This sequence joins TRBV6-2 or TRBV6-3 and TRBJ2-1; 12 bases fit TRBD2. Looked up from germline, CDR1 is MNHEY and CDR2 is SVGEGT. The V segment lost 4 bases and the J segment 8 bases; nucleotides outside the gene matches: 3. This CDR3 spans 14 amino acids. CDR3 sequence: CASSSGLAGHEQFF. CDR3 DNA: TGTGCCAGCAGTTCGGGACTAGCGGGCCATGAGCAGTTCTTC.

The chain is built from TRBV7-2 and TRBJ1-1; 9 bases align to TRBD1. This CDR3 region has 13 residues. J lost 5 bases, V lost 4 bases, and 2 bases had no gene match. Looked up from germline, CDR1 is SGHTA and CDR2 is FQGNSA. CDR3: CASSWTGETEAFF. The CDR3 nucleotides are TGTGCCAGCAGCTGGACAGGGGAGACTGAAGCTTTCTTT.

The V gene is TRBV28, the J gene TRBJ1-5; TRBD1 is a possible D gene (6 bases). The CDR3 consists of 15 residues. V was pared by 2 bases and J by 6 bases, with 14 bases between. The V gene's germline CDR1 is MDHEN and CDR2 SYDVKM. CDR3 nucleotide sequence: TGTGCCAGCAGTTTAGCGGGAGGGGGTCGTCAGCCCCAGCATTTT. Protein product: CASSLAGGGRQPQHF.

This clone has only a few counts. The V and J genes are TRBV18 and TRBJ1-1; TRBD1 matches 11 bases. CDR1 is KGHSH, CDR2 LQKENI, per germline. The V and J ends lost 3 bases and 4 bases, in that order; junction bases with no gene match: 10. The CDR3 extends over 17 amino acids. CDR3 in DNA: TGTGCCAGCTCACCTACCCGGGACAGGGGGATCGCCACTGAAGCTTTCTTT. Translated, it gives CASSPTRDRGIATEAFF. Variable domain in full (rest from reference TRBV18 and TRBJ1-1): NAGVMQNPRHLVRRRGQEARLRCSPMKGHSHVYWYRQLPEEGLKFMVYLQKENIIDESGMPKERFSAEFPKEGPSILRIQQVVRGDSAAYFCASSPTRDRGIATEAFFGQGTRLTVV.

This clone occurred a few times. The chain joins TRBV20-1 to TRBJ2-3, with D unclear. CDR3 length: 11 residues. Germline V gene lookup returns CDR1 DFQATT and CDR2 SNEGSKA (reference sequence). V lost 6 bases and J 6 bases, leaving 10 bases between the germline ends. Here the CDR3 DNA reads TGCAGTGCCCCGAAATCTGATACGCAGTATTTT. This encodes CSAPKSDTQYF.

The chain is built from TRBV7-3 and TRBJ1-4; 7 bases align to TRBD1. CDR3 length equals 17 residues. Germline CDR1 reads SGHTA; CDR2 reads FQGTGA. The V and J ends lost 5 bases and 3 bases, in that order; junction bases with no gene match: 12. CDR3 coding DNA: TGTGCCAGCAGCCCCTCGACAGGGACTAGGGCTAATGAAAAACTGTTTTTT. It codes for CASSPSTGTRANEKLFF.

The gene calls are TRBV4-1 and TRBJ1-5; D possibly corresponds to TRBD1 (5 bases). Deletions cut 0 bases from V and 7 bases from J, with 13 bases between. The CDR3 extends over 15 amino acids. Germline V gene lookup returns CDR1 MGHRA and CDR2 YSYEKL. The CDR3 coding sequence is TGCGCCAGCAGCCAAGATGGGGGTTGGAACCAGCCCCAGCATTTT. Translation gives CASSQDGGWNQPQHF.

V and J are TRBV30 and TRBJ2-6, with a tentative D call TRBD1 (7 bases). Germline CDR1 and CDR2: GTSNPN and SVGIG (reference sequence). The CDR3 loop spans 14 amino acids. Deletions cut 4 bases from V and 2 bases from J, with 9 bases between. Here the CDR3 DNA reads TGTGCCTGGACAGGGGGGACTGGGGCCAACGTCCTGACTTTC. It encodes CAWTGGTGANVLTF.

About this clone: The sample contains more than one DNA sequence encoding this CDR3. The chain has TRBV4-1 and TRBJ1-2; TRBD1 matches 9 bases. Germline loops: CDR1 MGHRA, CDR2 YSYEKL. The length of the CDR3 is 17 residues. Trimming cost V 4 bases and J 8 bases; bases outside gene matches: 17. CDR3 loop: CASSPSPQGAKASGYTF. For the CDR3, the DNA is TGCGCCAGCAGCCCCTCTCCACAGGGGGCCAAGGCTAGCGGCTACACCTTC.

This clone was seen a few times. The V gene is TRBV5-1, the J gene TRBJ1-3; 7 nucleotides line up with TRBD1. In germline, CDR1 is SGHRS, CDR2 YFSETQ. The CDR3 has 18 residues. J gave up 0 bases and V 2 bases, and 11 bases lay outside the gene matches. The DNA for the CDR3 is TGCGCCAGCAGCTTAACCGGGACAGACCTTTCCTCTGGAAACACCATATATTTT. This codes for CASSLTGTDLSSGNTIYF.